One and the same sample provided the 19 T cell receptor beta chains below, sequenced in a study of blood T cell repertoires in COVID-19. TCRdb keeps only in-frame clones here, not all; method: immunoSEQ multiplex PCR. The data show over 90,000 clones, 85% to 90% seen once. The sequencing input was peripheral blood. These receptors were taken from a woman between 55 and 75 years old in a cohort sampled during active or convalescent COVID-19.

This clone was seen only once. The gene calls are TRBV19 and TRBJ1-2, with 7 positions matching TRBD1. Trimming at V came to 3 bases and at J to 2 bases, leaving 3 bases not matched to a gene. The CDR3 has 14 amino acids. CDR1 is LNHDA, CDR2 SQIVND, per germline (reference sequence). The CDR3: CASSIAQGNYGYTF. CDR3 in DNA: TGTGCCAGTAGTATTGCACAGGGGAACTATGGCTACACCTTC.

The V and J genes are TRBV6-2 or TRBV6-3 and TRBJ1-3; no clear D gene. CDR1 and CDR2 (germline): MNHEY, SVGEGT. The CDR3 runs to 13 residues. V lost 5 bases and J lost 2, with 7 bases in between. The CDR3 region has the DNA TGTGCCAGCAGTCCCCTTCCTGGAAACACCATATATTTT. It encodes CASSPLPGNTIYF.

This clone was seen a few times. The rearrangement uses TRBV28 and TRBJ2-2; 10 nucleotides agree with TRBD2. Germline V gene sequence: CDR1 MDHEN, CDR2 SYDVKM. The CDR3 is 15 amino acids. The V segment lost 6 bases and the J segment 6 bases; nucleotides outside the gene matches: 7. The CDR3 loop reads CASRTAGGGPGELFF. The DNA of the CDR3 is TGTGCCAGCAGGACAGCGGGAGGGGGGCCCGGGGAGCTGTTTTTT.

The chain has TRBV7-9 and TRBJ2-5; maybe TRBD1 (5 bases). The CDR3 covers 15 residues. The germline gives CDR1 SEHNR, CDR2 FQNEAQ (reference sequence). V was clipped by 2 bases and J by 1 base, with 11 bases between them. CDR3 amino acids: CASSLLRGRQETQYF. CDR3 coding DNA: TGTGCCAGCAGCTTACTAAGGGGCCGCCAAGAGACCCAGTACTTC.

The chain joins TRBV2 to TRBJ2-7, with 8 bases identical to TRBD2. Trimming took 6 bases from V and 6 from J; bases not matched to a gene: 10. Germline assignment: CDR1 SNHLY and CDR2 FYNNEI. The CDR3 has 14 amino acids. Written as DNA, the CDR3 is TGTGCCAGCAGGGGACTAGTTGGGTGGGGCGAGCAGTACTTC. Its protein product is CASRGLVGWGEQYF.

V is TRBV9 and J is TRBJ2-3; D not resolved. Deletions cut 0 bases from V and 5 bases from J, with 4 bases between. Per germline, CDR1 SGDLS and CDR2 YYNGEE. This CDR3 contains 12 residues. The CDR3 nucleotides read TGTGCCAGCAGCGTAGCTTTAGATACGCAGTATTTT. It encodes CASSVALDTQYF.

The chain links TRBV7-6 to TRBJ2-6; D is perhaps TRBD1 (6 bases). V gave up 5 bases and J gave up 2 bases, with 22 bases separating them. The CDR3 spans 19 residues. Germline CDR1 reads SGHVS; CDR2 reads FNYEAQ. The DNA of the CDR3 is TGTGCCAGCAGCCCTTACCCCGACAGGTCAACTGCTGGGGCCAACGTCCTGACTTTC. Translation: CASSPYPDRSTAGANVLTF.

The genes are TRBV27 and TRBJ1-4; no definite D call. V dropped 0 bases and J dropped 4 bases, with 9 bases sitting between them. The CDR3 runs 15 residues. Germline CDR1 and CDR2: MNHEY and SMNVEV (reference sequence). The CDR3 is CASSLSRAVNEKLFF. CDR3 in DNA: TGTGCCAGCAGTTTATCGAGAGCCGTTAATGAAAAACTGTTTTTT.

The V gene is TRBV27, the J gene TRBJ2-7; 12 nucleotides align to TRBD2. The CDR3 runs 14 residues. V dropped 6 bases and J dropped 7; count of bases not matched to a gene: 7. Germline CDR1 and CDR2: MNHEY and SMNVEV (reference sequence). The CDR3 coding sequence is TGTGCCAGCAGCTCCCTAGCGGGAGGGTATGAGCAGTACTTC. Translating gives CASSSLAGGYEQYF.

V gene TRBV10-3 combines with J gene TRBJ2-5; no definite D call. The CDR3 totals 13 residues. Trimming removed 2 bases at V and 3 bases at J, with 7 bases between. Looked up from germline, CDR1 is ENHRY and CDR2 is SYGVKD. The CDR3 spells CAISEQHEETQYF. CDR3 nucleotide sequence: TGTGCCATCAGTGAGCAACACGAAGAGACCCAGTACTTC.

This chain uses TRBV7-2 with TRBJ2-7; 8 nucleotides align to TRBD2. This CDR3 spans 16 amino acids. CDR1 and CDR2 from the germline V gene are SGHTA and FQGNSA. The V segment lost 6 bases and the J segment 4 bases; nucleotides outside the gene matches: 14. The CDR3 loop is CASSRSLGLVSYEQYF. CDR3 sequence (DNA): TGTGCCAGCAGTAGGTCGCTGGGACTAGTATCATACGAGCAGTACTTC.

The chain recombines TRBV7-9 with TRBJ2-1; possibly TRBD1 for D (6 bases). Trimming took 2 bases from V and 6 from J, leaving 14 bases between them. This CDR3 is built from 15 residues. Per the germline V gene, CDR1 is SEHNR and CDR2 is FQNEAQ (reference sequence). The DNA of the CDR3 is TGTGCCAGCAGCTTACCTTCAGGGGCCCTCAATGAGCAGTTCTTC. This sequence encodes CASSLPSGALNEQFF.

The gene calls are TRBV7-3 and TRBJ1-2; D is uncertain. This CDR3 has 15 residues. Trimming took off 4 bases at V and 0 bases at J, with 12 bases between the two ends. Germline CDR1 reads SGHTA; CDR2 reads FQGTGA. Here the CDR3 reads CASSSRGGANYGYTF. The CDR3, as DNA: TGTGCCAGCAGCTCTCGCGGAGGAGCTAACTATGGCTACACCTTC.

This clone has just a few counts. The genes are TRBV6-5 and TRBJ1-2; 8 bases align to TRBD1. This CDR3 contains 15 residues. CDR1 MNHEY and CDR2 SVGAGI come from the germline V gene. Unmatched junction bases numbered 3, after V lost 2 bases and J lost 1 base. The DNA for the CDR3 is TGTGCCAGCAGTTACATGACAGGGGTTAACTATGGCTACACCTTC. Translated, it gives CASSYMTGVNYGYTF.

The rearrangement uses TRBV19 and TRBJ2-1, with a weak D call TRBD1 (6 bases). The ends were cut back, 4 bases at V and 9 bases at J, with 19 bases in the middle. Germline V gives CDR1 LNHDA, CDR2 SQIVND (reference sequence). CDR3 length: 15 amino acids. The CDR3 DNA is TGTGCCAGTAGTACCCGACAGGAGCCCCGAGGTGAGCAGTTCTTC. This sequence encodes CASSTRQEPRGEQFF.

This sequence joins TRBV3-1 (or the pseudogene TRBV3-2) and TRBJ1-4; 10 nucleotides align to TRBD1. The ends lost 1 base at V and 6 bases at J; junction bases unmatched: 2. The CDR3 spans 15 residues. The germline CDR1 and CDR2 sequences are LGHDT and YNNKEL (reference sequence). The CDR3 spells CASSQVGTGDEKLFF. The CDR3 coding sequence is TGTGCCAGCAGCCAAGTCGGGACAGGGGATGAAAAACTGTTTTTT.

This clone showed up just a few times. J is TRBJ2-5 and V is TRBV27; 13 nucleotides match TRBD2. The CDR3 runs to 16 residues. CDR1 is MNHEY, CDR2 SMNVEV, per germline (reference sequence). The V gene end was trimmed by 4 bases and the J gene end by 2 bases; junction bases not matched to a gene: 4. The CDR3, as DNA: TGTGCCAGCAGTTACCGACTAGCGGGGGGTCAAGAGACCCAGTACTTC. Protein product: CASSYRLAGGQETQYF.

The chain carries TRBV2 and TRBJ2-7, with D perhaps matching TRBD1 (6 bases). Germline loops: CDR1 SNHLY, CDR2 FYNNEI. The CDR3 totals 13 residues. With 5 bases removed from V and 6 bases from J, the gap between germline ends came to 14 bases. CDR3 sequence: CASSPTGLGEQYF. CDR3 DNA sequence: TGTGCCAGCAGTCCAACAGGGTTGGGCGAGCAGTACTTC.

This chain links TRBV7-3 with TRBJ2-3; a weak D match, TRBD1 (7 bases). The germline gives CDR1 SGHTA, CDR2 FQGTGA. This CDR3 has 16 amino acids. The V end was cut by 7 bases, the J end by 2 bases, with 19 bases between. The CDR3 is CASIPRRDRITDTQYF. The CDR3 DNA reads as TGTGCCAGCATCCCCCGGCGGGACAGAATCACAGATACGCAGTATTTT.